This TCR beta chain stems from a study of T cell repertoires in cytomegalovirus infection. Study-level information: Well-studied HLA-B-restricted CMV epitopes were used in the study alongside recently identified HLA-C-restricted ones. The study, taken as a whole, reports: Adding up the frequency of public TCR beta families identified people who carried CMV plus the relevant HLA. The study found HLA-C-restricted CMV-specific TCR beta clonotypes dominating the ex vivo response.

One entry per CDR3 protein results from TCRdb running MiXCR on the reads. The sample has about half a million distinct CDR3 sequences, 30% to 40% seen once; the top ten hold 15% to 20%. With respect to this clonotype: The antigen is not known.

Germline lookup yields CDR1 MGHRA and CDR2 YSYEKL. Trimming cost V 1 base and J 0 bases, with 14 bases left between them. This CDR3 region has 17 residues. This specimen was cultured PBMCs, taken from culture after CMV antigen stimulation. The sequence derives from a human donor in good health (CMV status not recorded). Some clones in this sample may be carry-over from other donors' samples. V and J are TRBV4-1 and TRBJ2-3; D unresolved. CDR3 loop: CASSQGSGPASTDTQYF. The DNA for the CDR3 is TGCGCCAGCAGCCAAGGGTCCGGCCCTGCTAGCACAGATACGCAGTATTTT.